A single sample gave rise to the 20 T cell receptor beta chains below, sequenced in a study of T cell responses to AZD1222 COVID-19 vaccine. Only in-frame clones appear in the TCRdb table, and some are missing; sequencing was by immunoSEQ multiplex PCR. The table lists about 150,000 clones, less than 90% of them singletons. Sequenced here: peripheral blood, sampled after recovery from COVID-19. These receptors were taken from an adult who had recovered from COVID-19.

The chain employs TRBV11-2 and TRBJ2-6, with a tentative D call TRBD1 (6 bases). The V end was cut by 2 bases, the J end by 1 base, with 9 bases between. The CDR3 length is 16 residues. CDR1 SGHAT and CDR2 FQNNGV come from the germline V gene. The CDR3 sequence: CASSLRRGSGANVLTF. The CDR3 DNA is TGTGCCAGCAGCTTACGCAGGGGTTCTGGGGCCAACGTCCTGACTTTC.

The V call is TRBV4-3, the J call TRBJ1-2, with TRBD1 matching over 8 bases. The trim removed 5 bases at V and 2 bases at J, leaving 10 bases unmatched. Germline lookup yields CDR1 LGHNA and CDR2 YSLEER. CDR3 length: 16 residues. The DNA for the CDR3 is TGCGCCAGCAGCGAAGGGACAGGCAACCAAAACTATGGCTACACCTTC. Translation gives CASSEGTGNQNYGYTF.

The chain uses TRBV2 and TRBJ1-1, with TRBD1 identical over 7 bases. Trimming took 6 bases from V and 1 from J; bases not matched to a gene: 5. The CDR3 runs to 14 residues. Germline V gene sequence: CDR1 SNHLY, CDR2 FYNNEI. The CDR3 region has the DNA TGTGCCAGCAGCGCAGGGGGGGGGAACACTGAAGCTTTCTTT. Protein sequence: CASSAGGGNTEAFF.

The chain employs TRBV5-1 and TRBJ1-2; TRBD1 agrees at 7 bases. Germline-derived CDR1 and CDR2 are SGHRS and YFSETQ. The CDR3 spans 14 residues. Trimming took 3 bases from V and 3 from J; bases not matched to a gene: 5. DNA for the CDR3: TGCGCCAGCAGCTCCCCCGGGACAGACTATGGCTACACCTTC. This sequence encodes CASSSPGTDYGYTF.

This chain uses TRBV7-2 with TRBJ1-1; 7 bases map to TRBD1. The CDR3 is made up of 15 amino acids. The trim removed 1 base at V and 2 bases at J, leaving 4 bases unmatched. Germline assignment: CDR1 SGHTA and CDR2 FQGNSA. CDR3 DNA: TGTGCCAGCAGCTTAGGGGGACAGTCAAACACTGAAGCTTTCTTT. Translated, it gives CASSLGGQSNTEAFF.

The chain carries TRBV19 and TRBJ1-2; unclear D gene. The CDR3 is 11 residues long. V was trimmed by 5 bases and J by 5 bases, leaving 6 bases between them. CDR1 and CDR2 (germline): LNHDA, SQIVND (reference sequence). As DNA, the CDR3 is TGTGCCAGTAGTTTCACATATGGCTACACCTTC. Amino acids: CASSFTYGYTF.

V gene TRBV12-3 or TRBV12-4 combines with J gene TRBJ1-2; D is unresolved. The CDR3 has 13 amino acids. V lost 2 bases, J lost 4 bases, and 8 bases lay in between. The CDR3 DNA follows: TGTGCCAGCAGTTTATCCCGCAGCTATGGCTACACCTTC. Amino acids: CASSLSRSYGYTF.

The chain links TRBV5-4 to TRBJ1-4; 7 positions agree with TRBD1. The CDR3 is 15 residues long. CDR1 is SGHNT and CDR2 is YYREEE in the germline V gene (reference sequence). V gave up 3 bases and J gave up 6 bases; unmatched junction bases: 8. The CDR3 sequence: CASSWGTADYEKLFF. CDR3 DNA: TGTGCCAGCAGCTGGGGGACAGCGGACTATGAAAAACTGTTTTTT. The full variable domain, completed using reference TRBV5-4 and TRBJ1-4, is ETGVTQSPTHLIKTRGQQVTLRCSSQSGHNTVSWYQQALGQGPQFIFQYYREEENGRGNFPPRFSGLQFPNYSSELNVNALELDDSALYLCASSWGTADYEKLFFGSGTQLSVL.

This clone appeared once. J is TRBJ2-3 and V is TRBV7-9; 12 nucleotides agree with TRBD2. J was trimmed by 2 bases and V by 2 bases; bases with no gene match: 2. Germline V gene lookup returns CDR1 SEHNR and CDR2 FQNEAQ (reference sequence). The CDR3 sequence is 16 residues long. For the CDR3, the DNA is TGTGCCAGCAGCTTAAGGACTAGCGGGGTCACAGATACGCAGTATTTT. This encodes CASSLRTSGVTDTQYF. The full variable domain, its missing parts supplied by reference TRBV7-9 and TRBJ2-3, is DTGVSQNPRHKITKRGQNVTFRCDPISEHNRLYWYRQTLGQGPEFLTYFQNEAQLEKSRLLSDRFSAERPKGSFSTLEIQRTEQGDSAMYLCASSLRTSGVTDTQYFGPGTRLTVL.

For this clone: The same CDR3 arises from other DNA sequences in this sample as well. V is TRBV20-1 and J is TRBJ1-1, with D unresolved. CDR1 and CDR2 (germline): DFQATT, SNEGSKA (reference sequence). Trimming took 3 bases from V and 1 from J, leaving 3 bases between them. This CDR3 spans 11 amino acids. The CDR3 sequence: CSARANTEAFF. The CDR3 DNA reads TGCAGTGCTAGGGCGAACACTGAAGCTTTCTTT.

The chain joins TRBV14 to TRBJ2-7; D is tentatively TRBD1 or TRBD2 (5 bases each). Trimming took 0 bases from V and 6 from J, leaving 15 bases between them. The germline gives CDR1 SGHDN, CDR2 FVKESK. The CDR3 runs to 15 residues. The CDR3 is CASSQDLGTESEQYF. DNA for the CDR3: TGTGCCAGCAGCCAAGATTTGGGGACGGAGAGCGAGCAGTACTTC.

The chain combines TRBV19 with TRBJ1-6; possible D gene TRBD1, 6 bases. V lost 4 bases and J lost 5, with 18 bases in between. The germline gives CDR1 LNHDA, CDR2 SQIVND (reference sequence). This CDR3 has 17 residues. The CDR3 region is CASSNTQGMRNNSPLHF. The DNA for the CDR3 is TGTGCCAGTAGTAATACACAGGGAATGAGGAATAATTCACCCCTCCACTTT. Full variable domain (outside the CDR3, taken from reference TRBV19 and TRBJ1-6): DGGITQSPKYLFRKEGQNVTLSCEQNLNHDAMYWYRQDPGQGLRLIYYSQIVNDFQKGDIAEGYSVSREKKESFPLTVTSAQKNPTAFYLCASSNTQGMRNNSPLHFGNGTRLTVT.

V usage is TRBV9 and J usage is TRBJ1-2; tentative D call: TRBD1 (5 bases). The CDR3 totals 14 residues. Per the germline V gene, CDR1 is SGDLS and CDR2 is YYNGEE. Trimming took off 1 base at V and 4 bases at J, with 11 bases between the two ends. As DNA, the CDR3 is TGTGCCAGCAGCGTATCAGACAGAGGCTATGGCTACACCTTC. This sequence encodes CASSVSDRGYGYTF. Supplemented by reference TRBV9 and TRBJ1-2, the full variable domain reads DSGVTQTPKHLITATGQRVTLRCSPRSGDLSVYWYQQSLDQGLQFLIQYYNGEERAKGNILERFSAQQFPDLHSELNLSSLELGDSALYFCASSVSDRGYGYTFGSGTRLTVV.

CDR3 nucleotide sequence: TGTGCCAGCAGGTCTTCGGACGGCTACTCTGGAAACACCATATATTTT. This translates into CASRSSDGYSGNTIYF. The V gene is TRBV28, the J gene TRBJ1-3, with unresolved D. Trimming cost V 6 bases and J 0 bases, with 15 bases left between them. The CDR3 totals 16 residues. Germline-derived CDR1 and CDR2 are MDHEN and SYDVKM.

This clone was seen only once. The chain combines TRBV9 with TRBJ1-2; D is possibly TRBD1 (5 bases). Germline V lookup: CDR1 SGDLS, CDR2 YYNGEE. This CDR3 has 12 amino acids. V shed 3 bases and J shed 8 bases, with 11 bases lying between them. In DNA form, the CDR3 reads TGTGCCAGCAGCGAGAGGGGTCGGGGCTACACCTTC. Amino acid sequence: CASSERGRGYTF.

The V call is TRBV7-9, the J call TRBJ1-4; 7 positions match TRBD1. This CDR3 comprises 17 residues. CDR1 SEHNR and CDR2 FQNEAQ come from the germline V gene (reference sequence). The trim removed 1 base at V and 6 bases at J, leaving 11 bases unmatched. The CDR3 region has the DNA TGTGCCAGCAGCTTAGGCCCCCAGGGGGGATTTGATGAAAAACTGTTTTTT. Translated, it gives CASSLGPQGGFDEKLFF.

This chain connects TRBV24-1 to TRBJ1-5; 9 bases agree with TRBD1. The CDR3 totals 14 residues. J lost 9 bases, V lost 5 bases, and 7 bases had no gene match. Germline CDR1 is KGHDR and CDR2 is SFDVKD. CDR3 bases: TGTGCCACCAGTGCGGGACAGGGAAGCGGGCCCCAGCATTTT. Protein sequence: CATSAGQGSGPQHF.

Here the CDR3 reads CASSSGQGNTGELFF. The CDR3 coding sequence is TGTGCCAGCAGCTCGGGACAGGGGAACACCGGGGAGCTGTTTTTT. The V and J genes are TRBV11-2 and TRBJ2-2; 9 bases match TRBD1. Germline V gene sequence: CDR1 SGHAT, CDR2 FQNNGV. V lost 4 bases, J lost 1 base, and 1 base stayed unmatched. The CDR3 runs to 15 residues.

This chain links TRBV19 with TRBJ2-1; TRBD2 matches 15 bases. The V and J ends lost 10 bases and 7 bases, in that order; junction bases with no gene match: 8. The CDR3 has 15 residues. CDR1 and CDR2 (germline): LNHDA, SQIVND (reference sequence). The CDR3, as DNA: TGTGCCACTACGGATGGACTAGCGGGGGGGAATGAGCAGTTCTTC. This codes for CATTDGLAGGNEQFF.

The gene calls are TRBV11-2 and TRBJ1-5, with D possibly TRBD1 on 6 matching bases. The CDR3 covers 15 residues. Germline CDR1 and CDR2: SGHAT and FQNNGV. V was pared by 6 bases and J by 4 bases, with 16 bases between. CDR3 sequence (DNA): TGTGCCAGCAGGGATAATGACAGGCCGAATCAGCCCCAGCATTTT. It is translated as CASRDNDRPNQPQHF.